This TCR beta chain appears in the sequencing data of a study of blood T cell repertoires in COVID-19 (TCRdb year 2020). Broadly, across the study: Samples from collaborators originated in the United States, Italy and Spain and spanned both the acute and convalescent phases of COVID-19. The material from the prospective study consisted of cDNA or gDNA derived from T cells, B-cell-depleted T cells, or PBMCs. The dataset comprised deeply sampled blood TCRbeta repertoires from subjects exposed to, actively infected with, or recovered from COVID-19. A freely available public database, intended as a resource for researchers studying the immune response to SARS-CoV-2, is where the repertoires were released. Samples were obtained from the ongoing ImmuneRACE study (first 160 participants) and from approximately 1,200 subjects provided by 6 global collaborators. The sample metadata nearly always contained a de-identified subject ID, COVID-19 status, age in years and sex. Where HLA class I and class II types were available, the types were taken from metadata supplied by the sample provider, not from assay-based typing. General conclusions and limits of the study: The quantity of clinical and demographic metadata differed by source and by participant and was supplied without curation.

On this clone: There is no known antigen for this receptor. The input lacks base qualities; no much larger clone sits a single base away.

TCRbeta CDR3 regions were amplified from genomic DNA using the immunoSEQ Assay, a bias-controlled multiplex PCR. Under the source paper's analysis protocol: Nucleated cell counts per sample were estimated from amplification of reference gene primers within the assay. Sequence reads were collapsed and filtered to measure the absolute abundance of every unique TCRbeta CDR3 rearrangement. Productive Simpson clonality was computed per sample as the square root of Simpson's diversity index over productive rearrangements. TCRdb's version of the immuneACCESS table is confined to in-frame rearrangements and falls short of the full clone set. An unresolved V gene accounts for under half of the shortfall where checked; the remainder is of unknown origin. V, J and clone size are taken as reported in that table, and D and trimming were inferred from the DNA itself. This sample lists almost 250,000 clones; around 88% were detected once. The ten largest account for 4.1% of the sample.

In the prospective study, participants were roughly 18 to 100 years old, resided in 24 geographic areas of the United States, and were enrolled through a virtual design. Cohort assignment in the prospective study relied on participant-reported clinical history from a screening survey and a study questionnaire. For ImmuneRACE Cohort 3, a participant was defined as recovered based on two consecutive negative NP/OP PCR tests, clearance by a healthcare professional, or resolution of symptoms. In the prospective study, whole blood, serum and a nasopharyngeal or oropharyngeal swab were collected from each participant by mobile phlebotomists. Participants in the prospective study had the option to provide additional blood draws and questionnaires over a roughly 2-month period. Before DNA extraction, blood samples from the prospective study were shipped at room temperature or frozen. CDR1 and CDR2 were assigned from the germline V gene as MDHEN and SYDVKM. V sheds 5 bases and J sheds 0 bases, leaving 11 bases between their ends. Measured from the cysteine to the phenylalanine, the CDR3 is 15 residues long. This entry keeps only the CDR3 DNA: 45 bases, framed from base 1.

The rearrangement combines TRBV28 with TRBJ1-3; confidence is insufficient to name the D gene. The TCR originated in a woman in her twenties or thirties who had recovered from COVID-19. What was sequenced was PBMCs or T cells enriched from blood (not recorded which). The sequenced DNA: TGTGCCAGCAGTGCTAGCGCCTACTCTGGAAACACCATATATTTT. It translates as CASSASAYSGNTIYF.